A single sample gave rise to the 8 T cell receptor beta chains below, sequenced in a study of blood T cells in healthy people across ages. With a J-beta primer mix and a sample-barcoded 5' primer, a second PCR ran roughly 6 to 12 cycles. TCRdb passed the 5' RACE reads through MiXCR, listing each CDR3 protein once. The table records approximately 810,000 distinct CDR3 sequences, more than 25% of them present only once. Sequences were obtained from blood. These receptors all stem from a woman older than 75 in good health.

This clonotype was seen only once. Just one base apart from a much larger clone, this may be a read error. This sequence joins TRBV6-5 and TRBJ1-2, with D possibly being TRBD1 (5 bases). Trimming cost V 6 bases and J 4 bases, with 15 bases left between them. This CDR3 spans 14 amino acids. Germline V gene sequence: CDR1 MNHEY, CDR2 SVGAGI. CDR3 DNA: TGTGCCAGCAGAACCCCGGGACTAGGCTATGGCTACACCTTC. Amino acid sequence: CASRTPGLGYGYTF.

The chain is built from TRBV12-3 or TRBV12-4 and TRBJ2-7; 11 bases map to TRBD2. There are 14 residues in the CDR3. V lost 6 bases to trimming and J lost 12 bases; unmatched junction nucleotides: 13. DNA for the CDR3: TGTGCCAGCAGCCTAGCGGGGGGTCAAGAGACCCGGTACTTC. Its protein product is CASSLAGGQETRYF.

The V gene is TRBV24-1, the J gene TRBJ1-1, with no clear D. The V gene's germline CDR1 is KGHDR and CDR2 SFDVKD. This CDR3 comprises 16 residues. Between the trimmed V and J ends, which lost 3 bases and 2 bases, there was a span of 15 bases. DNA of the CDR3: TGTGCCACCAGTGATCTCAGATCGCGGAGTAACACTGAAGCTTTCTTT. Translated: CATSDLRSRSNTEAFF.

This clonotype was seen only a few times. With a much larger clone just one base away, this may be a read error. This sequence joins TRBV29-1 and TRBJ2-4; 10 bases agree with TRBD2. The J call may be in error: the DNA end matches TRBJ2-5 better. The CDR3 contains 14 residues. The germline gives CDR1 SQVTM, CDR2 ANQGSEA. The CDR3 nucleotides are TGCAGCGCCTCGACTAGCGGGTTAAGGGAGACCCAGTACTTC. It codes for CSASTSGLRETQYF.

V is TRBV7-2 and J is TRBJ1-2; no reliable D call. The V gene lost 2 bases and the J gene lost 4 bases, with 20 bases spanning the gap. This CDR3 is built from 17 residues. Germline CDR1 SGHTA, CDR2 FQGNSA. The CDR3: CASSLFFGRRVSYGYTF. The DNA of the CDR3 is TGTGCCAGCAGCTTATTCTTCGGGCGGCGTGTGAGCTATGGCTACACCTTC.

This clonotype came up many times. The rearrangement joins TRBV5-1 to TRBJ2-1; the D gene is possibly TRBD2 (6 bases). CDR1 is SGHRS, CDR2 YFSETQ, per germline. The CDR3 loop spans 13 amino acids. V shed 1 base and J shed 12 bases, with 14 bases lying between them. This CDR3 reads CASSLTSKSWQFF. The CDR3 nucleotides read TGCGCCAGCAGCTTGACTAGCAAGTCATGGCAGTTCTTC. Full variable domain (outside the CDR3, taken from reference TRBV5-1 and TRBJ2-1): KAGVTQTPRYLIKTRGQQVTLSCSPISGHRSVSWYQQTPGQGLQFLFEYFSETQRNKGNFPGRFSGRQFSNSRSEMNVSTLELGDSALYLCASSLTSKSWQFFGPGTRLTVL.

The table lists this clonotype with a few counts. The chain carries TRBV7-2 and TRBJ1-3; 7 nucleotides line up with TRBD1. This CDR3 is built from 15 residues. Unmatched junction bases numbered 8, after V lost 5 bases and J lost 4 bases. The germline V gene encodes CDR1 SGHTA and CDR2 FQGNSA. Here the CDR3 DNA reads TGTGCCAGCAGCCGGGACAGCCCGAGGGGAAACACCATATATTTT. Amino acids: CASSRDSPRGNTIYF.

CDR3: CASSGGLIAKNIQYF. As DNA, the CDR3 is TGTGCCAGCAGCGGGGGACTCATAGCCAAAAACATTCAGTACTTC. The rearrangement links TRBV3-1 to TRBJ2-4, with D possibly TRBD2 on 6 matching bases. Trimming stripped 5 bases from V and 0 bases from J, with 11 bases between. Germline CDR1 reads LGHDT; CDR2 reads YNNKEL (reference sequence). The CDR3 is 15 amino acids.